This TCR beta chain emerged from a study of T cells and copy number aberrations in small-cell lung cancer (dated by TCRdb to the early 2020s). In terms of the full investigation: Whole-exome sequencing of the same tumor regions was paired with TCR repertoire sequencing so that T cell metrics could be related to mutations and copy number aberrations. Tumor TCR data existed for 17 patients, and 14 to 15 patients had TCR data from both tumor tissue and normal tissue. The paper as a whole reports these results and caveats: Because surgical resection is uncommon in small-cell lung cancer, the study was limited by a small sample size, and the findings need validation. A negative correlation was found between higher copy number aberration burden and tumor T-cell density, richness and clonality. All specimens were formalin-fixed paraffin-embedded tissue, which is known to introduce sequencing artifacts. Tumors had lower T-cell density, richness and clonality than adjacent lung tissue, though the difference in density was not significant. The TCR repertoire was highly heterogeneous across regions: about 75-97.7% of clones were restricted to a single region, a lower overlap than in localized NSCLC.

The donors were limited-stage small-cell lung cancer patients whose surgical resection took place in Hangzhou, China, between the late 2000s and the early 2020s. Every donor underwent upfront surgery with no preoperative chemotherapy or radiotherapy, and no donor received immunotherapy either before or after surgery. All 20 or so patients in the sequenced cohort were identified as smokers or heavy second-hand smokers. Three regions were collected from each tumor FFPE block by a grid approach so that spatial heterogeneity of the primary tumors was represented. To enrich for malignant cells, tumor regions underwent macrodissection, and selection was restricted to regions expected to yield at least 150 ng DNA. To characterize T cell repertoire heterogeneity, the study applied multi-region TCR-beta sequencing to resected limited-stage small-cell lung cancers and to tumor-adjacent lung tissue. The AllPrep DNA/RNA FFPE Kit (Qiagen) was used to extract genomic DNA from the FFPE tissue.

About this clone: The clone's antigen remains unknown. Within one base of it there is no much larger clone, and no base qualities were kept.

TCR-beta CDR3 regions were amplified from genomic DNA with the immunoSEQ hsTCRB Kit using multiplexed V- and J-gene primers. Unique DNA barcodes were added in a second PCR, and the samples were pooled together with one negative control and one positive control. An Illumina MiSeq running a 150-cycle paired-end protocol was used to sequence the pooled TCR-beta libraries. The original methods were these. Raw sequencing data were processed by Adaptive Biotechnologies into a report containing normalized, annotated TCR-beta repertoires. T-cell density was computed as TCR-beta templates normalized to usable DNA, which was estimated by amplifying housekeeping genes. Richness was the count of unique rearrangements, and clonality was defined as 1 minus Pielou's evenness. The Jaccard index, the Morisita overlap index, and the proportion of shared top-20 clonotypes were used to quantify intratumor TCR heterogeneity between regions. TCRdb took this table from immuneACCESS and kept in-frame rearrangements with V and J called. Such tables lack part of the clones; where checked against another copy, unresolved V genes explain under half of the gap, and the rest is unexplained. V, J and clone size derive from that table, while D and trimming were established from the DNA sequence. The sample table holds a few hundred clones, of which about 94% were seen once. The ten largest clonotypes hold 3.5% to 4% of the sample.

Sequencing was done on a sample of tumor tissue. The sequence derives from a man in his forties or fifties with small cell lung cancer.

The nucleotide sequence is TGTGCCAGCAGCGTACAGGGCACAGATACGCAGTATTTT. Translation gives CASSVQGTDTQYF. The V gene is TRBV9 and the J gene is TRBJ2-3; the D gene assignment is ambiguous. The trim is 1 base for V and 1 base for J, with a gap of 4 bases between the germline ends. The cysteine opens and the phenylalanine closes a CDR3 of 13 amino acids. Kept here is only the CDR3 DNA, which spans 39 bases and is read in frame from base 1. The germline V gene supplies CDR1 SGDLS and CDR2 YYNGEE.